These 15 T cell receptor beta chains share one sample of origin, sequenced in a study of T cell responses to AZD1222 COVID-19 vaccine. Sequencing was performed with immunoSEQ multiplex PCR; in TCRdb, only in-frame clones are kept and a portion is missing. The sample lists under 200,000 clones, around 89% occurring once. The sequencing here drew on peripheral blood, taken 28 days after the second AZD1222 dose. These TCRs come from an adult who received the AZD1222 COVID-19 vaccine.

This chain uses TRBV4-2 with TRBJ2-1; D perhaps matches TRBD2 (6 bases). The CDR3 runs to 14 residues. Germline-derived CDR1 and CDR2 are LGHNA and YNFKEQ. V was shortened by 4 bases and J by 5 bases, with 12 bases between the two germline ends. The CDR3: CASSRGEGDNEQFF. The CDR3 bases are TGTGCCAGCAGCCGGGGGGAAGGGGACAATGAGCAGTTCTTC.

The rearrangement joins TRBV7-2 to TRBJ1-5; TRBD1 matches at 8 bases. With V trimmed by 2 bases and J by 9 bases, 6 bases remained unmatched. CDR1 is SGHTA, CDR2 FQGNSA, per germline. This CDR3 region has 14 residues. The CDR3 DNA sequence: TGTGCCAGCAGCTTACCGGACAGGGCTGGGCCCCAGCATTTT. It specifies CASSLPDRAGPQHF.

This chain links TRBV30 with TRBJ1-3; TRBD1 matches at 10 bases. Germline CDR1 is GTSNPN and CDR2 is SVGIG (reference sequence). J gave up 3 bases and V 4 bases, and 6 bases lay outside the gene matches. The CDR3 totals 15 residues. The CDR3 nucleotides read TGTGCCTGGAAGGGACAGGGGACCGTTGGAAACACCATATATTTT. Amino acids: CAWKGQGTVGNTIYF.

This chain connects TRBV2 to TRBJ1-5, with D tentatively TRBD1 (5 bases). Per germline, CDR1 SNHLY and CDR2 FYNNEI. V was clipped by 6 bases and J by 7 bases, with 16 bases between them. The CDR3 has 14 residues. The CDR3 nucleotides are TGTGCCAGCAGCCCTGGGGGGATCAGGCAGCCCCAGCATTTT. Protein: CASSPGGIRQPQHF.

The DNA for the CDR3 is TGTGCCAGCTCACCATTGACAGGGAAAGAGACCCAGTACTTC. Residues: CASSPLTGKETQYF. J is TRBJ2-5 and V is TRBV18; 7 nucleotides line up with TRBD1. The CDR3 runs 14 residues. Germline V CDR1 and CDR2: KGHSH, LQKENI. Trimming took 2 bases from V and 3 from J; bases not matched to a gene: 3. The full variable domain, rest sourced from reference TRBV18 and TRBJ2-5, is NAGVMQNPRHLVRRRGQEARLRCSPMKGHSHVYWYRQLPEEGLKFMVYLQKENIIDESGMPKERFSAEFPKEGPSILRIQQVVRGDSAAYFCASSPLTGKETQYFGPGTRLLVL.

J is TRBJ2-2 and V is TRBV28, with D maybe TRBD1 (5 bases). Looked up from germline, CDR1 is MDHEN and CDR2 is SYDVKM. Trimming removed 6 bases from V and 2 bases from J, with 10 bases in between. CDR3 size: 14 residues. The CDR3 loop reads CASRARVNTGELFF. In DNA, the CDR3 is TGTGCCAGCAGAGCCAGGGTTAACACCGGGGAGCTGTTTTTT.

The V gene is TRBV2, the J gene TRBJ2-1; maybe TRBD2 (5 bases). Germline loops: CDR1 SNHLY, CDR2 FYNNEI. This CDR3 has 15 residues. V was shortened by 7 bases and J by 4 bases, with 17 bases between the two germline ends. The CDR3 DNA reads as TGTGCCAGCAACACTCTAGAGGGCGGGTACAATGAGCAGTTCTTC. Translating it yields CASNTLEGGYNEQFF.

CDR3 sequence (DNA): TGTGCCAGCAGTTTATCGGGAGGGAGATTCTACAATGAGCAGTTCTTC. This codes for CASSLSGGRFYNEQFF. The chain combines TRBV28 with TRBJ2-1; the match to TRBD2 covers 8 bases. From germline, CDR1 is MDHEN and CDR2 SYDVKM. The CDR3 extends over 16 amino acids. J lost 3 bases, V lost 1 base, and 5 bases had no gene match. The full variable domain, with the rest looked up from reference TRBV28 and TRBJ2-1, is DVKVTQSSRYLVKRTGEKVFLECVQDMDHENMFWYRQDPGLGLRLIYFSYDVKMKEKGDIPEGYSVSREKKERFSLILESASTNQTSMYLCASSLSGGRFYNEQFFGPGTRLTVL.

This clone was detected only once. The V call is TRBV4-2, the J call TRBJ2-7; possible D gene TRBD2, 6 bases. CDR3 size: 16 residues. CDR1 and CDR2 from the germline V gene are LGHNA and YNFKEQ. Trimming removed 0 bases from V and 3 bases from J, with 15 bases in between. CDR3 sequence: CASSQDASAGNYEQYF. In nucleotides, the CDR3 is TGTGCCAGCAGCCAAGACGCTAGCGCAGGGAACTACGAGCAGTACTTC.

In regard to this clone: At one boundary the junction diverges from the germline segment, which might be a read error. The chain uses TRBV7-7 and TRBJ2-5; the D gene is possibly TRBD2 (5 bases). The germline V gene encodes CDR1 SSHAT and CDR2 FNYEAQ (reference sequence). The CDR3 sequence is 14 residues long. The CDR3 sequence is CASSRFSVQETQYF. CDR3 nucleotide sequence: TGTGCTAGCAGCCGCTTTAGCGTTCAAGAGACCCAGTACTTC.

The chain uses TRBV30 and TRBJ2-5; D may be TRBD1 (6 bases). Per the germline V gene, CDR1 is GTSNPN and CDR2 is SVGIG (reference sequence). The CDR3 has 13 amino acids. Trimming took 0 bases from V and 4 from J, leaving 9 bases between them. The CDR3 nucleotides read TGTGCCTGGAGTGTACAGGGAGCAGAGACCCAGTACTTC. Amino acids: CAWSVQGAETQYF.

In this sample, this clone turned up many times. The chain is built from TRBV27 and TRBJ2-2; a weak D match, TRBD2 (6 bases). Germline CDR1 is MNHEY and CDR2 is SMNVEV (reference sequence). The CDR3 runs 14 residues. V dropped 1 base and J dropped 3 bases, with 6 bases sitting between them. CDR3 nucleotide sequence: TGTGCCAGCAGTTTATGGGGGGACACCGGGGAGCTGTTTTTT. Its protein product is CASSLWGDTGELFF.

The chain is built from TRBV9 and TRBJ2-2; TRBD2 matches at 9 bases. CDR1 is SGDLS and CDR2 is YYNGEE in the germline V gene. This CDR3 region has 15 residues. The trim removed 0 bases at V and 7 bases at J, leaving 4 bases unmatched. This chain's CDR3 is CASSVGGTSRGELFF. The DNA for the CDR3 is TGTGCCAGCAGCGTAGGTGGGACTAGCCGCGGGGAGCTGTTTTTT. Full variable domain (outside the CDR3, taken from reference TRBV9 and TRBJ2-2): DSGVTQTPKHLITATGQRVTLRCSPRSGDLSVYWYQQSLDQGLQFLIQYYNGEERAKGNILERFSAQQFPDLHSELNLSSLELGDSALYFCASSVGGTSRGELFFGEGSRLTVL.

J is TRBJ1-2 and V is TRBV30; D gene uncertain. The V and J ends lost 2 bases and 6 bases respectively, with 16 bases between them. The CDR3 is 14 amino acids. The germline V gene encodes CDR1 GTSNPN and CDR2 SVGIG (reference sequence). CDR3 bases: TGTGCCTGGAGTAGCCCCCCCACATGGAATGGCTACACCTTC. It encodes CAWSSPPTWNGYTF.

The CDR3 region has the DNA TGTGCCAGCAGCCAAGGCGGGTTCCAACCCAGCAATGAGCAGTTCTTC. It translates to CASSQGGFQPSNEQFF. The chain has TRBV4-2 and TRBJ2-1, with a possible D match to TRBD2 (5 bases). Germline CDR1 and CDR2: LGHNA and YNFKEQ. The V end lost 1 base, the J end lost 6 bases, and 16 bases lay between the germline ends. This CDR3 comprises 16 residues.